This TCR beta chain was recorded in a study of blood T cell repertoires in COVID-19. Study details: Some COVID-19 samples were acute and others convalescent; all came from the United States, Italy and Spain. Sources were T cells, B-cell-depleted T cells, or PBMCs; the material itself was cDNA or gDNA.

This clone has only one observation. Original handling: Reference gene primers were amplified, and this amplification served to estimate nucleated cell counts. Sequencing was performed with immunoSEQ multiplex PCR; in TCRdb, only in-frame clones are kept and a portion is missing. V, J and clone size reflect that table, while D and trimming were determined from the DNA. The table records about 42,000 clones, 90% of them present only once. The sequencing input was peripheral blood. This receptor was obtained from a man aged 50 to 59 with active COVID-19.

The CDR3 loop reads CSVDTQEKMNEAFF. The DNA for the CDR3 is TGCAGCGTTGATACACAGGAGAAAATGAATGAAGCTTTCTTT. The rearrangement links TRBV29-1 to TRBJ1-1, with D possibly TRBD1 on 5 matching bases. CDR3 size: 14 residues. The germline V and J ends were trimmed by 3 bases and 7 bases, with 18 bases remaining between them. Germline CDR1 reads SQVTM; CDR2 reads ANQGSEA. The entire variable domain, with the rest obtained from reference TRBV29-1 and TRBJ1-1, is as follows: SAVISQKPSRDICQRGTSLTIQCQVDSQVTMMFWYRQQPGQSLTLIATANQGSEATYESGFVIDKFPISRPNLTFSTLTVSNMSPEDSSIYLCSVDTQEKMNEAFFGQGTRLTVV.